The 27 T cell receptor beta chains reported below all come from one sample, sequenced in a study of blood T cell repertoires in COVID-19. Profiled with immunoSEQ multiplex PCR; TCRdb holds only in-frame clones, not every one. The table records just under 65,000 clones, about three quarters of them present only once. Material for sequencing was peripheral blood. Receptors were obtained from a human donor in a cohort sampled during active COVID-19.

The CDR3 DNA follows: TGTGCCAGCAGCTTAATCTCGGGGTTTGGGAACACTGAAGCTTTCTTT. It translates to CASSLISGFGNTEAFF. This chain connects TRBV11-2 to TRBJ1-1; D is ambiguous. The ends were cut back, 2 bases at V and 1 base at J, with 14 bases in the middle. In germline, CDR1 is SGHAT, CDR2 FQNNGV. The CDR3 contains 16 residues.

This rearrangement joins TRBV7-9 to TRBJ2-1; 15 nucleotides agree with TRBD2. The CDR3 has 19 amino acids. The germline V gene has CDR1 SEHNR and CDR2 FQNEAQ (reference sequence). The ends lost 3 bases at V and 1 base at J; junction bases unmatched: 7. This CDR3 is CASSFSGLAGGGSYNEQFF. CDR3 DNA: TGTGCCAGCAGCTTCTCGGGACTAGCGGGGGGTGGTTCCTACAATGAGCAGTTCTTC.

The gene calls are TRBV6-5 and TRBJ2-7; a weak D match, TRBD2 (5 bases). The CDR3 has 14 amino acids. Trimming took off 7 bases at V and 2 bases at J, with 15 bases between the two ends. Germline assignment: CDR1 MNHEY and CDR2 SVGAGI. CDR3 region: CASTTPGFPYEQYF. As DNA, the CDR3 is TGTGCCAGCACCACTCCGGGATTCCCCTACGAGCAGTACTTC.

V is TRBV2 and J is TRBJ1-4; D is uncertain. The V end lost 1 base, the J end lost 6 bases, and 12 bases lay between the germline ends. The CDR3 sequence is 15 residues long. Germline V gene lookup returns CDR1 SNHLY and CDR2 FYNNEI. The CDR3 sequence: CASSEDSQGYEKLFF. The CDR3 bases are TGTGCCAGCAGTGAAGACAGTCAAGGCTATGAAAAACTGTTTTTT. Filled out from reference TRBV2 and TRBJ1-4, the complete variable domain reads EPEVTQTPSHQVTQMGQEVILRCVPISNHLYFYWYRQILGQKVEFLVSFYNNEISEKSEIFDDQFSVERPDGSNFTLKIRSTKLEDSAMYFCASSEDSQGYEKLFFGSGTQLSVL.

This clone has just a few counts. The DNA of the CDR3 is TGTGCCAGCAGCTTGGATGTGACAGGGGGCTCGAGGGGGCAGTTCTTC. Its protein is CASSLDVTGGSRGQFF. V gene TRBV5-4 combines with J gene TRBJ2-1, with TRBD1 matching 10 bases. Germline CDR1 SGHNT, CDR2 YYREEE (reference sequence). V was clipped by 0 bases and J by 12 bases; unmatched bases: 12. There are 16 residues in the CDR3.

This chain connects TRBV5-1 to TRBJ2-7; unclear D gene. The CDR3 has 14 amino acids. The germline V gene has CDR1 SGHRS and CDR2 YFSETQ. V lost 4 bases to trimming and J lost 6 bases, with 17 bases between them. The CDR3 spells CASSPQSRGPEQYF. CDR3 DNA sequence: TGCGCCAGCAGCCCGCAAAGCAGAGGTCCCGAGCAGTACTTC. The variable domain in full, with the rest retrieved from reference TRBV5-1 and TRBJ2-7, is KAGVTQTPRYLIKTRGQQVTLSCSPISGHRSVSWYQQTPGQGLQFLFEYFSETQRNKGNFPGRFSGRQFSNSRSEMNVSTLELGDSALYLCASSPQSRGPEQYFGPGTRLTVT.

This clone was picked up a small number of times. The V gene is TRBV28, the J gene TRBJ1-2; no clear D. Trimming left V 3 bases short and J 2 bases short, with 7 bases between. The CDR3 is 13 amino acids. Germline CDR1 and CDR2: MDHEN and SYDVKM. CDR3 in amino acids: CASSFSRNYGYTF. Written as DNA, the CDR3 is TGTGCCAGCAGTTTCTCCAGAAACTATGGCTACACCTTC.

As concerns this clone: Compared with germline, one end of the junction differs, possibly owing to a read error. The identical CDR3 is also encoded by other nucleotide sequences in the sample. The J gene is TRBJ2-5, the V gene TRBV3-1 (or the pseudogene TRBV3-2); 8 bases align to TRBD2. CDR1 and CDR2 (germline): LGHDT, YNNKEL (reference sequence). The CDR3 consists of 15 residues. In DNA form, the CDR3 reads TGTGCCAGCAGCCGCTCTAGCGGGTACCAAGAGACTCAGTACTTC. Amino acid sequence: CASSRSSGYQETQYF.

J is TRBJ2-3 and V is TRBV19, with 10 nucleotides matching TRBD1. The CDR3 has 15 residues. CDR1 is LNHDA and CDR2 is SQIVND in the germline V gene (reference sequence). Trimming at V came to 4 bases and at J to 6 bases, leaving 7 bases not matched to a gene. The CDR3 loop reads CASSTPGQGFDTQYF. The CDR3 DNA is TGTGCCAGTAGTACACCGGGACAGGGGTTCGATACGCAGTATTTT.

The rearrangement uses TRBV6-5 and TRBJ1-3; no definite D call. The germline V gene has CDR1 MNHEY and CDR2 SVGAGI. Trimming removed 4 bases from V and 3 bases from J, with 7 bases in between. The CDR3 length is 13 residues. The CDR3 DNA follows: TGTGCCAGCAGTTCCGGGATTGGAAACACCATATATTTT. Translated: CASSSGIGNTIYF.

The chain recombines TRBV7-2 with TRBJ2-3; 8 nucleotides align to TRBD2. The CDR3 is 16 residues long. The germline CDR1 and CDR2 sequences are SGHTA and FQGNSA. J was trimmed by 2 bases and V by 3 bases; bases with no gene match: 7. CDR3 coding DNA: TGTGCCAGCAGCTTTACGTCTAGCGGGCTCACAGATACGCAGTATTTT. It codes for CASSFTSSGLTDTQYF.

A few counts support this clone. V usage is TRBV6-2 or TRBV6-3 and J usage is TRBJ1-1; TRBD1 matches 7 bases. The CDR3 has 14 residues. The V gene's germline CDR1 is MNHEY and CDR2 SVGEGT. V lost 6 bases, J lost 1 base, and 5 bases stayed unmatched. The CDR3 sequence is CASSGTVRNTEAFF. The DNA for the CDR3 is TGTGCCAGCAGCGGGACAGTCAGGAACACTGAAGCTTTCTTT.

J is TRBJ1-1 and V is TRBV11-2; 11 nucleotides align to TRBD1. Germline V gene sequence: CDR1 SGHAT, CDR2 FQNNGV. CDR3 length: 16 amino acids. Losses at the gene ends were 5 bases for V and 5 bases for J; bases not matched to a gene: 10. DNA of the CDR3: TGTGCCAGCAGCCCCGGGACAGGGGGAAGTTGGACTGAAGCTTTCTTT. Translation gives CASSPGTGGSWTEAFF.

This chain joins TRBV27 and TRBJ2-3; 11 bases map to TRBD2. V lost 6 bases, J lost 8 bases, and 16 bases stayed unmatched. This CDR3 comprises 17 residues. Germline V lookup: CDR1 MNHEY, CDR2 SMNVEV (reference sequence). The CDR3 nucleotides are TGTGCCAGCAGCCCCAGGCCAGCTAGCGGGGGGAGGGGTACGCAGTATTTT. Translation: CASSPRPASGGRGTQYF.

The rearrangement joins TRBV7-2 to TRBJ2-3, with 13 bases fitting TRBD2. Germline V gives CDR1 SGHTA, CDR2 FQGNSA. J lost 6 bases, V lost 5 bases, and 2 bases had no gene match. The CDR3 contains 14 residues. CDR3 bases: TGTGCCAGCAGCGCGGGACTAGCGGGGGATACGCAGTATTTT. This codes for CASSAGLAGDTQYF.

This clone was recorded once. The CDR3 region has the DNA TGTGCCAGCAGCCCCCGCGGGCCAGAGCAGTTCTTC. This sequence encodes CASSPRGPEQFF. The chain joins TRBV7-9 to TRBJ2-1; D possibly corresponds to TRBD2 (5 bases). Trimming left V 5 bases short and J 10 bases short, with 12 bases between. Germline assignment: CDR1 SEHNR and CDR2 FQNEAQ (reference sequence). The CDR3 spans 12 residues.

The chain carries TRBV30 and TRBJ2-3; 11 bases match TRBD1. The CDR3 is made up of 15 amino acids. Germline V gene data show CDR1 as GTSNPN and CDR2 as SVGIG (reference sequence). Trimming removed 2 bases from V and 5 bases from J; junction bases left unmatched: 6. The CDR3 loop is CAWSRRTGGKDTQYF. In DNA, the CDR3 is TGTGCCTGGAGTAGGCGGACAGGGGGCAAAGATACGCAGTATTTT.

This clone was detected only a few times. The V call is TRBV27, the J call TRBJ2-1, with TRBD2 matching over 12 bases. The CDR3 sequence is 17 residues long. CDR1 MNHEY and CDR2 SMNVEV come from the germline V gene (reference sequence). V lost 5 bases to trimming and J lost 3 bases; unmatched junction nucleotides: 8. The CDR3, as DNA: TGTGCCAGCAGTCCATTACTAGCGGGGGGCTACTACAATGAGCAGTTCTTC. As protein: CASSPLLAGGYYNEQFF.

V and J are TRBV6-1 and TRBJ2-3; D is undetermined. The V gene lost 3 bases and the J gene lost 6 bases, with 13 bases spanning the gap. Germline lookup yields CDR1 MNHNS and CDR2 SASEGT. CDR3 length: 14 amino acids. The CDR3 coding sequence is TGTGCCAGCAGTGACCCCCCCACTTGGGATACGCAGTATTTT. Its protein product is CASSDPPTWDTQYF.

V and J are TRBV4-2 and TRBJ2-1, with D maybe TRBD1 (7 bases). Germline loops: CDR1 LGHNA, CDR2 YNFKEQ. V was cut by 0 bases and J by 8 bases, with 14 bases left in between. The CDR3 length is 15 residues. CDR3 coding DNA: TGTGCCAGCAGCCAAGATGGAGGGGGCTTCGATGAGCAGTTCTTC. Encoded protein: CASSQDGGGFDEQFF.

With regard to this clone: The sample carries other DNA sequences with the same CDR3. The genes are TRBV6-1 and TRBJ1-3, with D uncertain. V was pared by 3 bases and J by 4 bases, with 10 bases between. CDR1 is MNHNS, CDR2 SASEGT, per germline. The CDR3 covers 14 residues. This CDR3 reads CASSDGVSGNTIYF. The CDR3 DNA is TGTGCCAGCAGTGATGGAGTTTCCGGAAACACCATATATTTT.

This chain links TRBV30 with TRBJ2-2; 10 bases agree with TRBD1. The trim removed 3 bases at V and 7 bases at J, leaving 5 bases unmatched. The CDR3 consists of 14 residues. CDR1 GTSNPN and CDR2 SVGIG come from the germline V gene (reference sequence). DNA of the CDR3: TGTGCCTGGAGCCGACAGGGGGCATTCGGGGAGCTGTTTTTT. This gives the protein CAWSRQGAFGELFF.

The rearrangement links TRBV5-1 to TRBJ2-1; D perhaps matches TRBD2 (5 bases). Germline CDR1 and CDR2: SGHRS and YFSETQ. The CDR3 is made up of 17 amino acids. V gave up 7 bases and J gave up 3 bases, with 23 bases separating them. The CDR3 is CASEQYPGTSSYNEQFF. CDR3 nucleotides: TGCGCCAGCGAGCAGTATCCGGGAACCTCTAGCTACAATGAGCAGTTCTTC.

CDR3 residues: CASRTRQGYNEQFF. DNA for the CDR3: TGTGCCAGCAGGACTAGACAGGGCTACAATGAGCAGTTCTTC. This chain joins TRBV6-5 and TRBJ2-1; D is perhaps TRBD1 (7 bases). The CDR3 totals 14 residues. Germline-derived CDR1 and CDR2 are MNHEY and SVGAGI. V was pared by 6 bases and J by 3 bases, with 12 bases between.

The gene calls are TRBV19 and TRBJ2-3, with a tentative D call TRBD2 (5 bases). Germline V lookup: CDR1 LNHDA, CDR2 SQIVND (reference sequence). V was cut by 6 bases and J by 2 bases, with 12 bases left in between. The CDR3 contains 14 residues. The CDR3 sequence is CASRKIGDTDTQYF. The CDR3, as DNA: TGTGCCAGTAGAAAGATCGGGGACACAGATACGCAGTATTTT.

J is TRBJ2-5 and V is TRBV25-1; 8 bases fit TRBD1. The V gene's germline CDR1 is MGHDK and CDR2 SYGVNS. This CDR3 contains 15 residues. V lost 0 bases, J lost 4 bases, and 4 bases stayed unmatched. CDR3 coding DNA: TGTGCCAGCAGTGAATATCGGACAGGGACAGAGACCCAGTACTTC. Its translation is CASSEYRTGTETQYF.

The rearrangement links TRBV2 to TRBJ2-5; the match to TRBD2 covers 12 bases. This CDR3 is built from 19 residues. Trimming at V came to 2 bases and at J to 7 bases, leaving 17 bases not matched to a gene. Germline lookup yields CDR1 SNHLY and CDR2 FYNNEI. The CDR3 DNA follows: TGTGCCAGCAGTGAACGGGCTAGCGGGGGGGCCAGTCGTTTAGGGACCCAGTACTTC. This codes for CASSERASGGASRLGTQYF.